The entry below describes one TCR beta chain. The antigen is unknown. Trimming cost V 0 bases and J 4 bases, with 13 bases left between them. Germline CDR1 reads LNHNV; CDR2 reads YYDKDF (reference sequence). CDR3 length: 16 amino acids. These data are taken from a study of CD8 T cells in ankylosing spondylitis. Study-wide points: The study identified a TCR beta motif of several highly homologous variants that appeared characteristic of ankylosing spondylitis blood. Reportedly, significant enrichment of disease-linked clones occurred in matched ankylosing spondylitis synovial fluid.

It was by quantitative 5'-RACE with molecular barcodes that TCR beta libraries were made. A single record per CDR3 protein comes from TCRdb applying MiXCR to the 5' RACE reads. Counted here are 800,000 to 900,000 distinct CDR3 sequences, 12% occurring once; the ten biggest clones make up roughly 0.51%. The chain employs TRBV15 and TRBJ1-5, with a possible D match to TRBD1 (5 bases). The material sequenced was blood, either unsorted or a sorted T cell fraction (not recorded which). This clonotype originated in a male donor with ankylosing spondylitis. CDR3 protein: CATSRDLAGRNQPQHF. Written as DNA, the CDR3 is TGTGCCACCAGCAGAGATTTGGCAGGGCGTAATCAGCCCCAGCATTTT.